Listed here are 18 T cell receptor beta chains from one sample, sequenced in a study of blood T cell repertoires in COVID-19. Using immunoSEQ multiplex PCR, the repertoire was profiled, and TCRdb retains in-frame clones only, with some absent. The table includes about 310,000 clones, around nine tenths detected once. Sequenced: PBMCs or T cells enriched from blood (not recorded which). The source of these receptors is a woman younger than 45 who had recovered from COVID-19.

The CDR3 spells CASTPTTDPGYGYTF. The CDR3 coding sequence is TGTGCCAGCACGCCCACGACAGACCCTGGGTATGGCTACACCTTC. The chain links TRBV9 to TRBJ1-2; a possible D gene is TRBD1 (5 bases). The germline V gene encodes CDR1 SGDLS and CDR2 YYNGEE. Trimming stripped 6 bases from V and 5 bases from J, with 20 bases between. The length of the CDR3 is 15 residues.

This chain uses TRBV12-3 or TRBV12-4 with TRBJ1-2; tentative D call: TRBD1 (6 bases). This CDR3 has 13 residues. With 4 bases removed from V and 4 bases from J, the gap between germline ends came to 10 bases. CDR3 loop: CASSSWGRYGYTF. CDR3 in DNA: TGTGCCAGCAGTTCGTGGGGGCGCTATGGCTACACCTTC.

This chain joins TRBV9 and TRBJ1-5; D possibly corresponds to TRBD1 (5 bases). Looked up from germline, CDR1 is SGDLS and CDR2 is YYNGEE. V was shortened by 0 bases and J by 0 bases, with 7 bases between the two germline ends. The CDR3 sequence is 15 residues long. The DNA for the CDR3 is TGTGCCAGCAGCGTAGGACAGATTAGCAATCAGCCCCAGCATTTT. Protein product: CASSVGQISNQPQHF.

Here the CDR3 reads CSGRDNSYEQYF. CDR3 DNA sequence: TGCAGCGGCAGGGACAACTCCTACGAGCAGTACTTC. The V gene is TRBV29-1, the J gene TRBJ2-7; tentative D call: TRBD1 (6 bases). Per germline, CDR1 SQVTM and CDR2 ANQGSEA. V lost 7 bases and J lost 0, with 10 bases in between. The CDR3 loop spans 12 amino acids.

The V and J genes are TRBV10-2 and TRBJ1-2, with 8 bases identical to TRBD1. With V trimmed by 3 bases and J by 6 bases, 9 bases remained unmatched. The CDR3 has 15 amino acids. The germline V gene encodes CDR1 WSHSY and CDR2 SAAADI. The CDR3 DNA is TGCGCCAGCAGTGAACGCCCGGGACAGGTCGATGGCTACACCTTC. Translated: CASSERPGQVDGYTF.

The chain's CDR3 is CSVTGIGEQFF. The CDR3 DNA reads TGCAGCGTGACAGGGATCGGTGAGCAGTTCTTC. The J gene is TRBJ2-1, the V gene TRBV29-1; the match to TRBD1 covers 7 bases. Unmatched junction bases numbered 5, after V lost 6 bases and J lost 9 bases. Germline V CDR1 and CDR2: SQVTM, ANQGSEA. The CDR3 loop spans 11 amino acids.

The genes are TRBV4-2 and TRBJ1-2; the D gene is possibly TRBD1 (5 bases). Trimming took 0 bases from V and 4 from J, leaving 15 bases between them. In germline, CDR1 is LGHNA, CDR2 YNFKEQ. CDR3 length: 16 amino acids. CDR3 amino acids: CASSQERQGRGYGYTF. For the CDR3, the DNA is TGTGCCAGCAGCCAAGAGCGGCAGGGAAGGGGCTATGGCTACACCTTC.

This rearrangement joins TRBV7-2 to TRBJ1-2; TRBD1 matches at 9 bases. The germline V gene has CDR1 SGHTA and CDR2 FQGNSA. The CDR3 contains 15 residues. V lost 2 bases, J lost 5 bases, and 6 bases stayed unmatched. The CDR3 here is CASSLLRGQGYGYTF. CDR3 nucleotide sequence: TGTGCCAGCAGCTTATTGAGGGGACAGGGTTATGGCTACACCTTC.

This chain joins TRBV2 and TRBJ2-1; 14 bases match TRBD2. The CDR3 loop spans 15 amino acids. The germline V gene has CDR1 SNHLY and CDR2 FYNNEI. V gave up 6 bases and J gave up 10 bases; unmatched junction bases: 8. DNA of the CDR3: TGTGCCAGCAGCGGGGGACTAGCGGGAGAAGGGGAGCAGTTCTTC. Translation gives CASSGGLAGEGEQFF.

The V gene is TRBV18, the J gene TRBJ2-2; possible D gene TRBD1, 6 bases. V was cut by 0 bases and J by 4 bases, with 9 bases left in between. Germline CDR1 KGHSH, CDR2 LQKENI. The CDR3 extends over 15 amino acids. The CDR3 loop is CASSPPTGFTGELFF. CDR3 DNA: TGTGCCAGCTCACCACCAACAGGGTTCACCGGGGAGCTGTTTTTT.

This sequence joins TRBV18 and TRBJ2-7, with 7 bases that match TRBD1. This CDR3 contains 15 residues. CDR1 is KGHSH, CDR2 LQKENI, per germline. The V segment lost 2 bases and the J segment 1 base; nucleotides outside the gene matches: 5. CDR3 in amino acids: CASSPGTASSYEQYF. CDR3 sequence (DNA): TGTGCCAGCTCACCAGGGACAGCATCTTCCTACGAGCAGTACTTC.

In this sample, this clone turned up once. The genes are TRBV5-1 and TRBJ1-1, with a possible D match to TRBD1 (5 bases). The V and J ends lost 2 bases and 1 base respectively, with 12 bases between them. The CDR3 runs 15 residues. Germline assignment: CDR1 SGHRS and CDR2 YFSETQ. CDR3 residues: CASSFSIDRNTEAFF. As DNA, the CDR3 is TGCGCCAGCAGCTTTTCCATAGACAGGAACACTGAAGCTTTCTTT.

This chain connects TRBV5-1 to TRBJ1-2, with unresolved D. The V gene lost 0 bases and the J gene lost 4 bases, with 4 bases spanning the gap. The germline CDR1 and CDR2 sequences are SGHRS and YFSETQ. The CDR3 runs 12 residues. For the CDR3, the DNA is TGCGCCAGCAGCTTGGACAGCTATGGCTACACCTTC. This gives the protein CASSLDSYGYTF. The variable domain in full, with the rest retrieved from reference TRBV5-1 and TRBJ1-2, is KAGVTQTPRYLIKTRGQQVTLSCSPISGHRSVSWYQQTPGQGLQFLFEYFSETQRNKGNFPGRFSGRQFSNSRSEMNVSTLELGDSALYLCASSLDSYGYTFGSGTRLTVV.

This clone was observed once. The genes are TRBV7-6 and TRBJ2-5; D is unresolved. Per germline, CDR1 SGHVS and CDR2 FNYEAQ. This CDR3 comprises 13 residues. Trimming removed 4 bases from V and 5 bases from J, with 11 bases in between. The chain's CDR3 is CASSSTNGETQYF. CDR3 DNA sequence: TGTGCCAGCAGCTCTACCAACGGGGAGACCCAGTACTTC.

CDR3 nucleotides: TGTGCCAGCAGTCTCAACGAGGAAACTGAAGCTTTCTTT. Translating gives CASSLNEETEAFF. The chain carries TRBV27 and TRBJ1-1; no definite D call. Trimming shortened V by 5 bases and J by 5 bases, and 12 bases separated the two germline ends. CDR3 length: 13 amino acids. The germline V gene encodes CDR1 MNHEY and CDR2 SMNVEV (reference sequence).

This sequence joins TRBV11-2 and TRBJ2-5, with a weak D call TRBD1 (6 bases). Trimming took off 5 bases at V and 1 base at J, with 20 bases between the two ends. The germline V gene has CDR1 SGHAT and CDR2 FQNNGV. The CDR3 is 17 amino acids. For the CDR3, the DNA is TGTGCCAGCAGCGACGACCGGTGGGCAGGGGCCCAAGAGACCCAGTACTTC. This gives the protein CASSDDRWAGAQETQYF.

J is TRBJ2-5 and V is TRBV19; TRBD1 matches 9 bases. The CDR3 is 17 amino acids. The V and J ends lost 4 bases and 5 bases, in that order; junction bases with no gene match: 14. Germline values: CDR1 LNHDA, CDR2 SQIVND (reference sequence). CDR3 amino acids: CASSTTGGGYFVETQYF. For the CDR3, the DNA is TGTGCCAGTAGTACAACAGGGGGCGGATATTTTGTCGAGACCCAGTACTTC.

The gene calls are TRBV6-5 and TRBJ2-7; 7 bases are shared with TRBD1. CDR1 and CDR2 from the germline V gene are MNHEY and SVGAGI. Losses at the gene ends were 6 bases for V and 4 bases for J; bases not matched to a gene: 6. CDR3 length: 13 residues. The CDR3 loop reads CASRDRYLYEQYF. The CDR3 DNA is TGTGCCAGCAGGGACAGGTATTTGTACGAGCAGTACTTC.